This is a list of T cell receptor beta chains from one sample in a study of beta chain features in type 1 diabetes. TCRdb keeps only in-frame clones here, not all; method: immunoSEQ multiplex PCR. Of a few hundred thousand clones in the sample, 13% were seen once. What was sequenced was naive CD4+ T cells from blood. These receptors came from a woman younger than 35 with type 1 diabetes. The CDR3 runs from the conserved cysteine through the conserved F or W. The D gene is left open where the match is weak. Only some rows state a clone size, as once, few, many or a class for expanded clones.

abundance: few
j_gene: TRBJ2-5
d_gene: TRBD1
v_gene: TRBV7-8
CDR3nt: TGTGCCAGCAGCCGTAACAGGGGGCCCCAAGAGACCCAGTACTTC
CDR3aa: CASSRNRGPQETQYF

abundance: few
j_gene: TRBJ2-4
d_gene: .
v_gene: TRBV18
CDR3nt: TGTGCCAGCTCCCCCCCAGGTATCGCCAAAAACATTCAGTACTTC
CDR3aa: CASSPPGIAKNIQYF

abundance: .
j_gene: TRBJ1-1
d_gene: TRBD1
v_gene: TRBV6-5
CDR3nt: TGTGCCAGCAGTTACGGTTTAGGGACAGTCCCAGGGGCTTTCTTT
CDR3aa: CASSYGLGTVPGAFF

abundance: few
j_gene: TRBJ2-3
d_gene: .
v_gene: TRBV2
CDR3nt: TGTGCCAGCAGAGCAGGGTACGATACGCAGTATTTT
CDR3aa: CASRAGYDTQYF

abundance: .
j_gene: TRBJ2-2
d_gene: .
v_gene: TRBV10-3
CDR3nt: TGTGCCATCAGTGAACAGACTAGGGCTAAGCTGTTTTTT
CDR3aa: CAISEQTRAKLFF

abundance: .
j_gene: TRBJ1-2
d_gene: .
v_gene: TRBV5-1
CDR3nt: TGCGCCAGCAGCCTATCCCCGGGACATGGTAATGGCTACACCTTC
CDR3aa: CASSLSPGHGNGYTF

abundance: few
j_gene: TRBJ2-1
d_gene: TRBD2
v_gene: TRBV5-1
CDR3nt: TGCGCCAGCAGCCCGCGGACTAGCGGGGAATACAATGAGCAGTTCTTC
CDR3aa: CASSPRTSGEYNEQFF

abundance: .
j_gene: TRBJ2-5
d_gene: .
v_gene: TRBV9
CDR3nt: TGTGCCAGCAGCGTAGGGGCGTCCAATGGGTTAGAGACCCAGTACTTC
CDR3aa: CASSVGASNGLETQYF

abundance: few
j_gene: TRBJ1-4
d_gene: .
v_gene: TRBV29-1
CDR3nt: TGCAGCGTTGAAGTTCGGGGGACCGGCAGGAAACTGTTTTTT
CDR3aa: CSVEVRGTGRKLFF

abundance: .
j_gene: TRBJ1-1
d_gene: .
v_gene: TRBV19
CDR3nt: TGTGCCAGTAGTCCCGTTGACACGAACACTGAAGCTTTCTTT
CDR3aa: CASSPVDTNTEAFF

abundance: .
j_gene: TRBJ2-3
d_gene: TRBD1
v_gene: TRBV19
CDR3nt: TGTGCCAGTAGTTTCCGGGACAGGTCTACAGATACGCAGTATTTT
CDR3aa: CASSFRDRSTDTQYF

abundance: .
j_gene: TRBJ1-5
d_gene: .
v_gene: TRBV7-9
CDR3nt: TGTGCCAGCAGCTTAACAAATCAGCCCCAGCATTTT
CDR3aa: CASSLTNQPQHF

abundance: few
j_gene: TRBJ1-5
d_gene: .
v_gene: TRBV30
CDR3nt: TGTGCCTGGAGCCGGGACAATCAGCCCCAGCATTTT
CDR3aa: CAWSRDNQPQHF

abundance: few
j_gene: TRBJ2-2
d_gene: .
v_gene: TRBV15
CDR3nt: TGTGCCACCAGCAGAAGGAGGGGCGCGGCCGGGGAGCTGTTTTTT
CDR3aa: CATSRRRGAAGELFF

abundance: .
j_gene: TRBJ1-2
d_gene: TRBD1
v_gene: TRBV2
CDR3nt: TGTGCCAGCAGTGGGGACAGCTCCTATGGCTACACCTTC
CDR3aa: CASSGDSSYGYTF

abundance: few
j_gene: TRBJ1-2
d_gene: TRBD1
v_gene: TRBV30
CDR3nt: TGTGCCTTGGACAGGAGAGTCTATGTCTATGGCTACACCTTC
CDR3aa: CALDRRVYVYGYTF

abundance: .
j_gene: TRBJ2-4
d_gene: .
v_gene: TRBV19
CDR3nt: TGTGCCAGTAGTATGGGACTCCAAAACATTCAGTACTTC
CDR3aa: CASSMGLQNIQYF

abundance: few
j_gene: TRBJ2-1
d_gene: .
v_gene: TRBV20-1
CDR3nt: TGCAGCTCGGTGAAGTACAATGAGCAGTTCTTC
CDR3aa: CSSVKYNEQFF

abundance: .
j_gene: TRBJ2-2
d_gene: .
v_gene: TRBV5-1
CDR3nt: TGCGCCAGCAGCCCCGAGGGTCACACCGGGGAGCTGTTTTTT
CDR3aa: CASSPEGHTGELFF

abundance: few
j_gene: TRBJ1-5
d_gene: TRBD1
v_gene: TRBV30
CDR3nt: TGTGCCTGGAGCGAGACAGGGGGGTATCAGCCCCAGCATTTT
CDR3aa: CAWSETGGYQPQHF

abundance: few
j_gene: TRBJ2-1
d_gene: .
v_gene: TRBV7-9
CDR3nt: TGTGCCAGCAGCCCTACAGGGCCCGACAATGAGCAGTTCTTC
CDR3aa: CASSPTGPDNEQFF

abundance: .
j_gene: TRBJ2-5
d_gene: TRBD1
v_gene: TRBV11-3
CDR3nt: TGTGCCAGCAGCTTAGCACTTTGGGGACAGCTCCAAGAGACCCAGTACTTC
CDR3aa: CASSLALWGQLQETQYF

abundance: few
j_gene: TRBJ1-5
d_gene: .
v_gene: TRBV29-1
CDR3nt: TGCAGCGTTGCGGGGGTGGGACAGCCCCAGCATTTT
CDR3aa: CSVAGVGQPQHF

abundance: .
j_gene: TRBJ1-3
d_gene: TRBD1
v_gene: TRBV7-2
CDR3nt: TGTGCCAGCAGCCCAGGGGGCCTCTCTGGAAACACCATATATTTT
CDR3aa: CASSPGGLSGNTIYF

abundance: few
j_gene: TRBJ1-1
d_gene: .
v_gene: TRBV7-9
CDR3nt: TGTGCCAGCAGCCCTGGGGCAGGGCGGGAGGCTTTCTTT
CDR3aa: CASSPGAGREAFF

abundance: few
j_gene: TRBJ1-3
d_gene: .
v_gene: TRBV5-4
CDR3nt: TGTGCCAGCAGCCTGGACTTCTCTGGAAACACCATATATTTT
CDR3aa: CASSLDFSGNTIYF

abundance: .
j_gene: TRBJ2-3
d_gene: TRBD2
v_gene: TRBV11-3
CDR3nt: TGTGCCAGCAGCTCGAGCGGGAGGGCCGGAGATACGCAGTATTTT
CDR3aa: CASSSSGRAGDTQYF

abundance: few
j_gene: TRBJ2-1
d_gene: TRBD1
v_gene: TRBV18
CDR3nt: TGTGCCAGCTCACCGACAGGGGGAACCTACAATGAGCAGTTCTTC
CDR3aa: CASSPTGGTYNEQFF

abundance: few
j_gene: TRBJ1-2
d_gene: .
v_gene: TRBV5-1
CDR3nt: TGCGCCAGCAGCCTGAAGACCGGGACAAGGGATTACAACTATGGCTACACCTTC
CDR3aa: CASSLKTGTRDYNYGYTF

abundance: .
j_gene: TRBJ2-1
d_gene: TRBD2
v_gene: TRBV6-5
CDR3nt: TGTGCCAGCAAGGGGACTAGCGGGAATCTTGAGCAGTTCTTC
CDR3aa: CASKGTSGNLEQFF

abundance: .
j_gene: TRBJ2-1
d_gene: .
v_gene: TRBV4-1
CDR3nt: TGCGCCAGCAGCCAAGTCCCCAGGAATGAGCAGTTCTTC
CDR3aa: CASSQVPRNEQFF

abundance: .
j_gene: TRBJ2-7
d_gene: .
v_gene: TRBV29-1
CDR3nt: TGCAGCGCTTGGACAGACCTCTACGAGCAGTACTTC
CDR3aa: CSAWTDLYEQYF

abundance: .
j_gene: TRBJ2-3
d_gene: .
v_gene: TRBV7-9
CDR3nt: TGTGCCAGCAGCTCCATAGCGGTTCTCACAGATACGCAGTATTTT
CDR3aa: CASSSIAVLTDTQYF

abundance: .
j_gene: TRBJ2-5
d_gene: .
v_gene: TRBV28
CDR3nt: TGTGCCAGCAGTTTGGAGGCGTGGGATGCGGAGACCCAGTACTTC
CDR3aa: CASSLEAWDAETQYF

abundance: .
j_gene: TRBJ1-2
d_gene: TRBD1
v_gene: TRBV30
CDR3nt: TGTGCCTGGAGTCCTTCTCGACAGGGGGCTAATGGCTACACCTTC
CDR3aa: CAWSPSRQGANGYTF

abundance: .
j_gene: TRBJ2-7
d_gene: TRBD1
v_gene: TRBV15
CDR3nt: TGTGCCACCAGCAGGCCGGGACAGGCACACGAGCAGTACTTC
CDR3aa: CATSRPGQAHEQYF

abundance: .
j_gene: TRBJ1-3
d_gene: .
v_gene: TRBV30
CDR3nt: TGTGCCTGGAGTTCAGGGGCTGGAAACACCATATATTTT
CDR3aa: CAWSSGAGNTIYF

abundance: .
j_gene: TRBJ2-7
d_gene: .
v_gene: TRBV7-6
CDR3nt: TGTGCCAGCCGGAGTCGATTCTCCTACGAGCAGTACTTC
CDR3aa: CASRSRFSYEQYF

abundance: few
j_gene: TRBJ2-1
d_gene: .
v_gene: TRBV5-4
CDR3nt: TGTGCCAGCAGCCCTGGAGGCCAGCCCAATGAGCAGTTCTTC
CDR3aa: CASSPGGQPNEQFF

abundance: few
j_gene: TRBJ1-2
d_gene: TRBD1
v_gene: TRBV11-1
CDR3nt: TGTGCCAGCAGCGCGAGGACAGGGGATGGCTACACCTTC
CDR3aa: CASSARTGDGYTF

abundance: .
j_gene: TRBJ2-2
d_gene: .
v_gene: TRBV7-9
CDR3nt: TGTGCCAGCAGCTCAAGTAGCTTCTGGGTCGGGGAGCTGTTTTTT
CDR3aa: CASSSSSFWVGELFF

abundance: .
j_gene: TRBJ2-7
d_gene: TRBD1
v_gene: TRBV11-2
CDR3nt: TGTGCCAGCAGCTTTTCCAGGACAGGGGGCTCCGAGCAGTACTTC
CDR3aa: CASSFSRTGGSEQYF

abundance: few
j_gene: TRBJ1-1
d_gene: .
v_gene: TRBV7-2
CDR3nt: TGTGCCAGCAGCTTATACATGACTGAAGCTTTCTTT
CDR3aa: CASSLYMTEAFF

abundance: few
j_gene: TRBJ2-1
d_gene: TRBD1
v_gene: TRBV18
CDR3nt: TGTGCCAGCTCCTCGGGGACAGGTGTTTACAATGAGCAGTTCTTC
CDR3aa: CASSSGTGVYNEQFF

abundance: few
j_gene: TRBJ2-1
d_gene: TRBD2
v_gene: TRBV14
CDR3nt: TGTGCCAGCAGCCAAGATTTACTAGCGGGACTCGGTGAGCAGTTCTTC
CDR3aa: CASSQDLLAGLGEQFF

abundance: .
j_gene: TRBJ2-5
d_gene: .
v_gene: TRBV9
CDR3nt: TGTGCCAGCAGCGTAGCCTCCCAAGAGACCCAGTACTTC
CDR3aa: CASSVASQETQYF